A selection of T cell receptor beta chains follows, all from one sample in a study of post-analysis software for immune sequencing data. TCRdb re-called the PCR reads with MiXCR, one entry per CDR3 protein. The sample lists under 900,000 distinct CDR3 sequences, about 57% occurring once. Sample: blood. The receptors stem from a girl aged 5-17 years with multiple sclerosis. Each CDR3 is given with its conserved first and last residue. D genes are given only for firm matches. Some rows mark clone size as missing; the rest say once, few, many or name a class of expanded clone.

V: TRBV27; D: NA; J: TRBJ1-1; size: NA; CDR3: CASSAYQGSTEVFF; DNA: TGTGCCAGCAGTGCCTATCAGGGGAGCACTGAAGTTTTCTTT
V: TRBV7-9; D: NA; J: TRBJ2-7; size: few; CDR3: CASSPHSAAYEQYF; DNA: TGTGCCAGCAGCCCCCATAGCGCCGCCTACGAGCAGTACTTC
V: TRBV18; D: TRBD1; J: TRBJ2-3; size: NA; CDR3: CASSPLPGGQFTDTQYF; DNA: TGTGCCAGCTCACCTCTCCCAGGGGGTCAGTTCACAGATACGCAGTATTTT
V: TRBV11-2; D: TRBD2; J: TRBJ2-3; size: NA; CDR3: CASSPKRGISTDTQYF; DNA: TGTGCCAGCAGCCCCAAGCGGGGGATTAGCACAGATACGCAGTATTTT
V: TRBV20-1; D: TRBD1; J: TRBJ1-1; size: NA; CDR3: CSAQSVGQGNTEAFF; DNA: TGCAGTGCCCAGTCGGTAGGACAGGGTAACACTGAAGCTTTCTTT
V: TRBV7-2; D: NA; J: TRBJ1-2; size: NA; CDR3: CASSLTDYGYTF; DNA: TGTGCCAGCAGCTTGACGGACTATGGCTACACCTTC
V: TRBV10-3; D: NA; J: TRBJ2-7; size: once; CDR3: CAISGITGYEQYF; DNA: TGTGCCATCAGTGGGATAACAGGGTACGAGCAGTACTTC
V: TRBV20-1; D: TRBD1; J: TRBJ2-3; size: NA; CDR3: CSARGGTGASTDTQYF; DNA: TGCAGTGCTAGAGGAGGGACAGGAGCTAGCACAGATACGCAGTATTTT
V: TRBV27; D: NA; J: TRBJ1-1; size: NA; CDR3: CASSPGFQNTEAFF; DNA: TGTGCCAGCAGTCCAGGGTTTCAGAACACTGAAGCTTTCTTT
V: TRBV7-9; D: TRBD1; J: TRBJ2-7; size: NA; CDR3: CASSHYDRAHEQYF; DNA: TGTGCCAGCAGCCACTATGACAGGGCACACGAGCAGTACTTC
V: TRBV7-2; D: NA; J: TRBJ2-5; size: few; CDR3: CASSFLSETQYF; DNA: TGTGCCAGCAGCTTCTTGTCTGAGACCCAGTACTTC
V: TRBV29-1; D: TRBD1; J: TRBJ2-3; size: NA; CDR3: CSVTGQNTDTQYF; DNA: TGCAGCGTGACGGGACAGAACACAGATACGCAGTATTTT
V: TRBV2; D: TRBD1; J: TRBJ2-4; size: NA; CDR3: CASRTGGNIQYF; DNA: TGTGCCAGCAGGACAGGGGGAAACATTCAGTACTTC
V: TRBV12-3/TRBV12-4; D: NA; J: TRBJ2-4; size: NA; CDR3: CASSVGVWEQYF; DNA: TGTGCCAGCAGTGTGGGGGTTTGGGAGCAGTACTTC
V: TRBV14; D: TRBD2; J: TRBJ2-3; size: NA; CDR3: CASSQRLAGTDTQYF; DNA: TGTGCCAGCAGCCAGAGACTAGCGGGCACAGATACGCAGTATTTT
V: TRBV5-1; D: TRBD2; J: TRBJ2-7; size: NA; CDR3: CASSTLAGSSYEQYF; DNA: TGCGCCAGCAGCACCTTAGCGGGTAGCTCCTACGAGCAGTACTTC
V: TRBV20-1; D: TRBD2; J: TRBJ2-1; size: NA; CDR3: CSARWTSGSGEQFF; DNA: TGCAGTGCTAGGTGGACTAGCGGGAGTGGTGAGCAGTTCTTC
V: TRBV2; D: NA; J: TRBJ2-7; size: NA; CDR3: CASSDQGSYYEQYF; DNA: TGTGCCAGCAGTGACCAGGGAAGTTACTACGAGCAGTACTTC
V: TRBV4-1; D: NA; J: TRBJ2-7; size: few; CDR3: CASSQDEGGRAYEQYF; DNA: TGCGCCAGCAGCCAAGATGAAGGGGGGAGGGCCTACGAGCAGTACTTC
V: TRBV20-1; D: NA; J: TRBJ1-1; size: NA; CDR3: CSAREIGAGRITEAFF; DNA: TGCAGTGCTAGAGAAATTGGCGCGGGAAGGATAACTGAAGCTTTCTTT
V: TRBV7-2; D: NA; J: TRBJ2-7; size: NA; CDR3: CASSQERGLRAYEQYF; DNA: TGTGCCAGCAGCCAAGAGAGGGGACTGAGGGCCTACGAGCAGTACTTC
V: TRBV6-5; D: TRBD1; J: TRBJ2-7; size: few; CDR3: CASSYLPGTELSYEQYF; DNA: TGTGCCAGCAGTTACTTGCCCGGGACAGAGCTCTCCTACGAGCAGTACTTC
V: TRBV7-6; D: TRBD2; J: TRBJ2-3; size: NA; CDR3: CASSRWTSGADTQYF; DNA: TGTGCCAGCAGCCGTTGGACTAGCGGCGCAGATACGCAGTATTTT
V: TRBV20-1; D: TRBD2; J: TRBJ2-1; size: few; CDR3: CRASGSGYEQFF; DNA: TGCAGGGCTAGCGGGAGTGGTTATGAGCAGTTCTTC
V: TRBV6-5; D: NA; J: TRBJ2-5; size: NA; CDR3: CASSYSILGETQYF; DNA: TGTGCCAGCAGTTACTCGATACTCGGGGAGACCCAGTACTTC
V: TRBV11-2; D: TRBD2; J: TRBJ2-5; size: few; CDR3: CASSLMGGGQETQYF; DNA: TGTGCCAGCAGCTTAATGGGGGGGGGCCAAGAGACCCAGTACTTC
V: TRBV27; D: NA; J: TRBJ2-1; size: NA; CDR3: CASSPIYLATSYNEQFF; DNA: TGTGCCAGCAGTCCCATTTACCTAGCGACCTCCTACAATGAGCAGTTCTTC
V: TRBV5-1; D: TRBD2; J: TRBJ2-7; size: NA; CDR3: CASSKQTSGISYEQYF; DNA: TGCGCCAGCAGCAAGCAGACTAGCGGGATCTCCTACGAGCAGTACTTC
V: TRBV20-1; D: NA; J: TRBJ2-7; size: few; CDR3: CSARQGNEQYF; DNA: TGCAGTGCTAGACAGGGGAACGAGCAGTACTTC
V: TRBV6-2/TRBV6-3; D: NA; J: TRBJ2-7; size: NA; CDR3: CASKQTSYEQYF; DNA: TGTGCCAGCAAACAGACCTCCTACGAGCAGTACTTC
V: TRBV25-1; D: TRBD1; J: TRBJ2-7; size: once; CDR3: CASSEGQVGRAEQYF; DNA: TGTGCCAGCAGTGAAGGACAGGTGGGGCGAGCCGAGCAGTACTTC
V: TRBV12-3/TRBV12-4; D: NA; J: TRBJ1-6; size: NA; CDR3: CASSPRSGASSYNSPLHF; DNA: TGTGCCAGCAGCCCTAGGTCGGGGGCGAGCTCCTATAATTCACCCCTCCACTTT
V: TRBV7-2; D: NA; J: TRBJ2-7; size: NA; CDR3: CASSLGMIARSDYEQYF; DNA: TGTGCCAGCAGCTTAGGAATGATAGCGAGAAGTGACTACGAGCAGTACTTC
V: TRBV25-1; D: TRBD1; J: TRBJ2-5; size: few; CDR3: CASSGFGQGQETQYF; DNA: TGTGCCAGCAGTGGATTTGGACAGGGACAAGAGACCCAGTACTTC
V: TRBV6-4; D: TRBD2; J: TRBJ2-3; size: once; CDR3: CASSDSPGLAPGRTDTQYF; DNA: TGTGCCAGCAGTGACTCGCCGGGACTAGCCCCTGGCCGCACAGATACGCAGTATTTT
V: TRBV6-1; D: TRBD1; J: TRBJ2-7; size: NA; CDR3: CASSETGTGGYEQYF; DNA: TGTGCCAGCAGTGAGACCGGGACAGGGGGCTACGAGCAGTACTTC
V: TRBV14; D: NA; J: TRBJ2-7; size: once; CDR3: CASSQKLEQYF; DNA: TGTGCCAGCAGCCAAAAACTCGAGCAGTACTTC